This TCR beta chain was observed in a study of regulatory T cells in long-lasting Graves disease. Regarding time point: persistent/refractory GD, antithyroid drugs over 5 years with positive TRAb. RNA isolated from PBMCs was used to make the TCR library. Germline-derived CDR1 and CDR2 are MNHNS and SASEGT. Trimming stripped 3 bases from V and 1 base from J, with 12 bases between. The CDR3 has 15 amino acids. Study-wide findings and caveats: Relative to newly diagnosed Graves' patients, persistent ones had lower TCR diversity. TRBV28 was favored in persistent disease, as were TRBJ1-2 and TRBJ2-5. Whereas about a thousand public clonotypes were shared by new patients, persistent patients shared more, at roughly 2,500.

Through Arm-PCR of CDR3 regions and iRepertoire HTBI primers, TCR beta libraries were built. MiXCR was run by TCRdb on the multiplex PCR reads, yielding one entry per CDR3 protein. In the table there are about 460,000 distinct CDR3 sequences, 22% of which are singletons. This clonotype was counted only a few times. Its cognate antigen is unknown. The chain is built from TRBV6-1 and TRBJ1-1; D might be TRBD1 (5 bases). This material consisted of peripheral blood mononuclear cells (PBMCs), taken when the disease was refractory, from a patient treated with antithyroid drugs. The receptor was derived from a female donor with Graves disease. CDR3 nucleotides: TGTGCCAGCAGTGAGATTCCCCAGGGGAACACTGAAGCTTTCTTT. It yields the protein CASSEIPQGNTEAFF.